The 18 T cell receptor beta chains reported below all come from one sample, sequenced in a study of blood T cell repertoires in COVID-19. Clones were read by immunoSEQ multiplex PCR, and TCRdb kept only the in-frame ones, dropping some. The table lists 350,000 or so clones, roughly 90% of them singletons. The sequenced sample consisted of PBMCs or T cells enriched from blood (not recorded which). The origin of the receptors is a woman aged 30 to 39 who had recovered from COVID-19.

This chain joins TRBV11-3 and TRBJ1-1; no definite D call. The V end was cut by 5 bases, the J end by 1 base, with 14 bases between. The CDR3 is made up of 15 amino acids. Germline V lookup: CDR1 SGHNT, CDR2 YENEEA. CDR3 residues: CASSTSFGGNTEAFF. CDR3 coding DNA: TGTGCCAGCAGCACCTCCTTCGGAGGGAACACTGAAGCTTTCTTT.

This clone was observed a few times. The CDR3: CASSYWPRGSGANVLTF. As DNA, the CDR3 is TGTGCCAGCAGTTACTGGCCAAGAGGCTCTGGGGCCAACGTCCTGACTTTC. The chain uses TRBV6-2 or TRBV6-3 and TRBJ2-6; D gene uncertain. Germline loops: CDR1 MNHEY, CDR2 SVGEGT. There are 17 residues in the CDR3. V lost 1 base, J lost 0 bases, and 10 bases lay in between.

This clone has only a few counts. The chain uses TRBV18 and TRBJ2-7, with D maybe TRBD2 (6 bases). V gave up 3 bases and J gave up 2 bases, with 17 bases separating them. This CDR3 contains 16 residues. CDR1 is KGHSH, CDR2 LQKENI, per germline. The CDR3 DNA follows: TGTGCCAGCTCACCCGCGGGACGGCGAAAACCCTACGAGCAGTACTTC. Translated: CASSPAGRRKPYEQYF. Drawing the rest from reference TRBV18 and TRBJ2-7, the complete variable domain is NAGVMQNPRHLVRRRGQEARLRCSPMKGHSHVYWYRQLPEEGLKFMVYLQKENIIDESGMPKERFSAEFPKEGPSILRIQQVVRGDSAAYFCASSPAGRRKPYEQYFGPGTRLTVT.

The chain joins TRBV6-5 to TRBJ1-1; D not certain. CDR3 length equals 12 residues. CDR1 is MNHEY, CDR2 SVGAGI, per germline. Trimming removed 4 bases from V and 1 base from J, with 4 bases in between. CDR3 nucleotide sequence: TGTGCCAGCAGTTCCCGGAACACTGAAGCTTTCTTT. This sequence encodes CASSSRNTEAFF.

This chain's CDR3 is CASSLGTSGAPKETQYF. The CDR3 bases are TGTGCCAGCAGCTTAGGGACTAGCGGGGCTCCCAAAGAGACCCAGTACTTC. The chain couples TRBV7-9 to TRBJ2-5; 12 bases are shared with TRBD2. After removal of 1 base from V and 3 bases from J, the junction contained 6 bases not matched to a gene. This CDR3 is 17 amino acids long. The germline V gene has CDR1 SEHNR and CDR2 FQNEAQ (reference sequence).

V is TRBV6-5 and J is TRBJ2-7, with D possibly being TRBD2 (7 bases). The length of the CDR3 is 14 residues. Per germline, CDR1 MNHEY and CDR2 SVGAGI. V lost 7 bases and J lost 3, with 16 bases in between. The CDR3 coding sequence is TGTGCCAGCATCCCTGGCGGGGGCGGCTACGAGCAGTACTTC. Protein product: CASIPGGGGYEQYF.

This sequence joins TRBV19 and TRBJ2-7; weak D call: TRBD2 (5 bases). Germline V gives CDR1 LNHDA, CDR2 SQIVND (reference sequence). This CDR3 is built from 14 residues. V lost 7 bases and J lost 2, with 15 bases in between. The CDR3 region has the DNA TGTGCCAGTAAACGGAGAGCGGATGCCTACGAGCAGTACTTC. Its protein is CASKRRADAYEQYF.

Worth noting for this clone: The sample contains more than one DNA sequence encoding this CDR3. J is TRBJ1-1 and V is TRBV7-3, with TRBD1 matching over 10 bases. Germline V gene sequence: CDR1 SGHTA, CDR2 FQGTGA. Trimming removed 5 bases from V and 5 bases from J; junction bases left unmatched: 2. The CDR3 spans 13 residues. This CDR3 is CASSLDRGTEAFF. CDR3 in DNA: TGTGCCAGCAGCCTGGACAGGGGGACTGAAGCTTTCTTT. Full variable domain (missing parts from reference TRBV7-3 and TRBJ1-1): GAGVSQTPSNKVTEKGKYVELRCDPISGHTALYWYRQSLGQGPEFLIYFQGTGAADDSGLPNDRFFAVRPEGSVSTLKIQRTERGDSAVYLCASSLDRGTEAFFGQGTRLTVV.

Only a few counts were recorded for this clone. In DNA form, the CDR3 reads TGTGCCAGCTCGCTCAACAGGGGCCTGAACACTGAAGCTTTCTTT. This gives the protein CASSLNRGLNTEAFF. This chain connects TRBV18 to TRBJ1-1; 7 bases align to TRBD1. Germline V lookup: CDR1 KGHSH, CDR2 LQKENI. The CDR3 is 15 residues long. The V segment lost 6 bases and the J segment 0 bases; nucleotides outside the gene matches: 7. The whole variable domain, remainder taken from reference TRBV18 and TRBJ1-1, is NAGVMQNPRHLVRRRGQEARLRCSPMKGHSHVYWYRQLPEEGLKFMVYLQKENIIDESGMPKERFSAEFPKEGPSILRIQQVVRGDSAAYFCASSLNRGLNTEAFFGQGTRLTVV.

The chain combines TRBV3-1 (or the pseudogene TRBV3-2) with TRBJ1-6; 8 bases match TRBD1. J gave up 9 bases and V 3 bases, and 1 base lay outside the gene matches. The CDR3 is 13 amino acids. Germline CDR1 and CDR2: LGHDT and YNNKEL (reference sequence). The CDR3 is CASSHDRGSPLHF. For the CDR3, the DNA is TGTGCCAGCAGCCACGACAGGGGTTCACCCCTCCACTTT.

The chain recombines TRBV19 with TRBJ2-4; TRBD1 is a possible D gene (5 bases). This CDR3 comprises 16 residues. Trimming left V 3 bases short and J 0 bases short, with 12 bases between. Germline CDR1 reads LNHDA; CDR2 reads SQIVND (reference sequence). The CDR3 DNA sequence: TGTGCCAGTAGTATGGGGCAGTTCTTAGCCAAAAACATTCAGTACTTC. Encoded protein: CASSMGQFLAKNIQYF.

This chain links TRBV9 with TRBJ2-1; TRBD1 agrees at 9 bases. Germline-derived CDR1 and CDR2 are SGDLS and YYNGEE. This CDR3 has 15 amino acids. The V and J ends lost 0 bases and 7 bases, in that order; junction bases with no gene match: 5. CDR3 residues: CASSVEPQGANEQFF. The CDR3 region has the DNA TGTGCCAGCAGCGTAGAGCCACAGGGGGCAAATGAGCAGTTCTTC. The full variable domain, rest sourced from reference TRBV9 and TRBJ2-1, is DSGVTQTPKHLITATGQRVTLRCSPRSGDLSVYWYQQSLDQGLQFLIQYYNGEERAKGNILERFSAQQFPDLHSELNLSSLELGDSALYFCASSVEPQGANEQFFGPGTRLTVL.

The chain has TRBV5-6 and TRBJ2-7; 7 nucleotides line up with TRBD2. The V gene end was trimmed by 4 bases and the J gene end by 2 bases; junction bases not matched to a gene: 9. CDR3 length: 15 amino acids. The germline gives CDR1 SGHDT, CDR2 YYEEEE. The CDR3 DNA follows: TGTGCCAGCAGCCCCCCTGCGGGAGCCCCCTACGAGCAGTACTTC. Translating it yields CASSPPAGAPYEQYF.

This chain uses TRBV18 with TRBJ1-4; 7 bases are a match to TRBD1. Germline loops: CDR1 KGHSH, CDR2 LQKENI. The CDR3 sequence is 13 residues long. With V trimmed by 4 bases and J by 8 bases, 4 bases remained unmatched. CDR3 coding DNA: TGTGCCAGCTCACTTAGGGACAGAGAAAAACTGTTTTTT. This codes for CASSLRDREKLFF.

This chain connects TRBV7-2 to TRBJ2-3; D perhaps matches TRBD2 (6 bases). V lost 0 bases to trimming and J lost 6 bases, with 10 bases between them. CDR3 length: 14 amino acids. Per the germline V gene, CDR1 is SGHTA and CDR2 is FQGNSA. As DNA, the CDR3 is TGTGCCAGCAGCTTAGCGGGAGGACGGGATACGCAGTATTTT. Residues: CASSLAGGRDTQYF.

This chain connects TRBV30 to TRBJ2-7; D is uncertain. V lost 1 base and J lost 3, with 7 bases in between. The CDR3 has 12 amino acids. CDR1 and CDR2 (germline): GTSNPN, SVGIG (reference sequence). The CDR3 DNA follows: TGTGCCTGGAGTGCACAGAGCTACGAGCAGTACTTC. Its translation: CAWSAQSYEQYF.

The chain carries TRBV29-1 and TRBJ2-3, with a tentative D call TRBD2 (6 bases). Per germline, CDR1 SQVTM and CDR2 ANQGSEA. The CDR3 is made up of 14 amino acids. V lost 8 bases, J lost 2 bases, and 17 bases lay in between. The CDR3 loop is CSIRRSSVTDTQYF. The CDR3 DNA sequence: TGCAGCATAAGGAGATCTAGCGTCACAGATACGCAGTATTTT.

The rearrangement uses TRBV30 and TRBJ1-3; D unclear. Germline V gene data show CDR1 as GTSNPN and CDR2 as SVGIG (reference sequence). The CDR3 covers 12 residues. The V end was cut by 0 bases, the J end by 2 bases, with 2 bases between. The CDR3 sequence is CAWSVTGNTIYF. The CDR3 DNA sequence: TGTGCCTGGAGTGTTACTGGAAACACCATATATTTT.